Listed below are T cell receptor beta chains from one sample, sequenced in a study of beta chain features in type 1 diabetes. The assay was immunoSEQ multiplex PCR, and TCRdb's table has in-frame clones only and misses some. The table has 500,000 to 700,000 clones, 15% to 17% seen once. The material sequenced was naive CD4+ T cells from blood. These receptors originate from a man between 18 and 35 years old in good health. Each CDR3 is given with its conserved first and last residue. D genes are given only for firm matches. For some rows the clone size is stated as once, few or many, or as a class when expanded; others skip it.

v_call: TRBV5-1
j_call: TRBJ2-1
d_call: -
clone_size: -
cdr3_aa: CASSFFTGFSSYNEQFF
cdr3_nt: TGCGCCAGCAGCTTTTTCACAGGCTTTAGCTCCTACAATGAGCAGTTCTTC

v_call: TRBV2
j_call: TRBJ2-1
d_call: -
clone_size: many
cdr3_aa: CASSDRNEQFF
cdr3_nt: TGTGCCAGCAGTGACAGAAATGAGCAGTTCTTC

v_call: TRBV11-3
j_call: TRBJ2-3
d_call: TRBD2
clone_size: few
cdr3_aa: CASSSGTSGLYTDTQYF
cdr3_nt: TGTGCCAGCAGCTCAGGGACTAGCGGCCTCTACACAGATACGCAGTATTTT

v_call: TRBV6-1
j_call: TRBJ1-1
d_call: TRBD1
clone_size: -
cdr3_aa: CASREDRDTEAFF
cdr3_nt: TGTGCCAGCAGGGAAGACAGGGACACTGAAGCTTTCTTT

v_call: TRBV29-1
j_call: TRBJ1-1
d_call: -
clone_size: -
cdr3_aa: CSAGEAFF
cdr3_nt: TGCAGCGCCGGTGAAGCTTTCTTT

v_call: TRBV27
j_call: TRBJ1-1
d_call: -
clone_size: few
cdr3_aa: CASSLSLAGTEAFF
cdr3_nt: TGTGCCAGCAGTTTATCGTTGGCGGGCACTGAAGCTTTCTTT

v_call: TRBV29-1
j_call: TRBJ2-3
d_call: TRBD1
clone_size: few
cdr3_aa: CSVLDTGGTDTQYF
cdr3_nt: TGCAGCGTATTAGATACAGGGGGGACAGATACGCAGTATTTT

v_call: TRBV28
j_call: TRBJ1-2
d_call: -
clone_size: few
cdr3_aa: CASTGSMPYGYTF
cdr3_nt: TGTGCCAGCACAGGGTCGATGCCCTATGGCTACACCTTC

v_call: TRBV4-1
j_call: TRBJ2-2
d_call: -
clone_size: few
cdr3_aa: CASSQGTGGRTGELFF
cdr3_nt: TGCGCCAGCAGCCAAGGGACCGGGGGGCGTACCGGGGAGCTGTTTTTT

v_call: TRBV20-1
j_call: TRBJ2-7
d_call: -
clone_size: few
cdr3_aa: CSAYYYEQYF
cdr3_nt: TGCAGTGCCTACTACTACGAGCAGTACTTC

v_call: TRBV18
j_call: TRBJ1-2
d_call: TRBD1
clone_size: few
cdr3_aa: CASSSPTGVDGYTF
cdr3_nt: TGTGCCAGCTCATCCCCGACAGGGGTGGATGGCTACACCTTC

v_call: TRBV11-2
j_call: TRBJ2-1
d_call: TRBD2
clone_size: few
cdr3_aa: CASSSRLAGPIYNEQFF
cdr3_nt: TGTGCCAGCAGCTCCAGACTAGCGGGGCCCATCTACAATGAGCAGTTCTTC

v_call: TRBV28
j_call: TRBJ2-7
d_call: -
clone_size: few
cdr3_aa: CAASQGYYEQYF
cdr3_nt: TGTGCCGCATCCCAGGGTTACTACGAGCAGTACTTC

v_call: TRBV6-6
j_call: TRBJ2-1
d_call: -
clone_size: -
cdr3_aa: CASTVAGNEQFF
cdr3_nt: TGTGCCAGCACCGTCGCCGGGAATGAGCAGTTCTTC

v_call: TRBV6-5
j_call: TRBJ2-2
d_call: -
clone_size: few
cdr3_aa: CASSYRQSSGELFF
cdr3_nt: TGTGCCAGCAGTTACAGGCAGAGCAGCGGGGAGCTGTTTTTT

v_call: TRBV6-7
j_call: TRBJ1-1
d_call: TRBD1
clone_size: few
cdr3_aa: CATHPGQKIGMNTEAFF
cdr3_nt: TGTGCCACGCACCCGGGACAGAAGATAGGGATGAACACTGAAGCTTTCTTT

v_call: TRBV7-9
j_call: TRBJ2-2
d_call: -
clone_size: -
cdr3_aa: CASSAPGTVNTGELFF
cdr3_nt: TGTGCCAGCAGCGCCCCCGGGACTGTGAACACCGGGGAGCTGTTTTTT

v_call: TRBV6-5
j_call: TRBJ2-7
d_call: -
clone_size: few
cdr3_aa: CASSYFRTGGDEQYF
cdr3_nt: TGTGCCAGCAGTTACTTCCGGACAGGAGGGGACGAGCAGTACTTC

v_call: TRBV11-2
j_call: TRBJ2-3
d_call: TRBD2
clone_size: few
cdr3_aa: CASSLAGVDTQYF
cdr3_nt: TGTGCCAGCAGCCTAGCGGGAGTGGATACGCAGTATTTT

v_call: TRBV9
j_call: TRBJ2-7
d_call: -
clone_size: -
cdr3_aa: CASSTSGTSYEQYF
cdr3_nt: TGTGCCAGCAGCACCAGCGGTACCTCCTACGAGCAGTACTTC

v_call: TRBV28
j_call: TRBJ2-4
d_call: TRBD1
clone_size: -
cdr3_aa: CASSLTGVTLYIQYF
cdr3_nt: TGTGCCAGCAGTTTAACAGGGGTTACTCTATACATTCAGTACTTC

v_call: TRBV28
j_call: TRBJ2-4
d_call: TRBD1
clone_size: few
cdr3_aa: CATGLTGGGQNIQYF
cdr3_nt: TGTGCCACGGGCCTGACAGGGGGAGGACAAAACATTCAGTACTTC

v_call: TRBV2
j_call: TRBJ1-5
d_call: -
clone_size: -
cdr3_aa: CASSRDGRMSFGNQPQHF
cdr3_nt: TGTGCCAGCAGTCGGGACGGGAGAATGAGTTTTGGCAATCAGCCCCAGCATTTT

v_call: TRBV5-6
j_call: TRBJ2-1
d_call: TRBD2
clone_size: few
cdr3_aa: CASSLASGRAWAYNEQFF
cdr3_nt: TGTGCCAGCAGCTTGGCCAGCGGGAGGGCTTGGGCCTACAATGAGCAGTTCTTC

v_call: TRBV29-1
j_call: TRBJ1-2
d_call: -
clone_size: -
cdr3_aa: CSVDSSAGGANGYTF
cdr3_nt: TGCAGCGTTGATTCGAGTGCGGGGGGCGCGAATGGCTACACCTTC

v_call: TRBV7-3
j_call: TRBJ2-1
d_call: -
clone_size: -
cdr3_aa: CASSLTERAVNEQFF
cdr3_nt: TGTGCCAGCAGCTTAACTGAGAGGGCAGTGAATGAGCAGTTCTTC

v_call: TRBV4-3
j_call: TRBJ2-7
d_call: TRBD1
clone_size: -
cdr3_aa: CASSRIDRGGGYEQYF
cdr3_nt: TGCGCCAGCAGCCGCATTGACAGGGGAGGAGGCTACGAGCAGTACTTC

v_call: TRBV6-4
j_call: TRBJ2-3
d_call: -
clone_size: -
cdr3_aa: CASGNTDTQYF
cdr3_nt: TGTGCCAGCGGGAATACAGATACGCAGTATTTT

v_call: TRBV7-8
j_call: TRBJ2-7
d_call: -
clone_size: few
cdr3_aa: CASSKGLYEQYF
cdr3_nt: TGTGCCAGCTCCAAAGGGTTGTACGAGCAGTACTTC

v_call: TRBV18
j_call: TRBJ1-1
d_call: -
clone_size: few
cdr3_aa: CASSPQRDGGSTEAFF
cdr3_nt: TGTGCCAGCTCACCCCAACGGGACGGGGGGTCCACTGAAGCTTTCTTT

v_call: TRBV14
j_call: TRBJ2-1
d_call: -
clone_size: many
cdr3_aa: CASSAPSLVHQQFF
cdr3_nt: TGTGCCAGCAGTGCCCCCTCATTGGTCCATCAGCAGTTCTTC

v_call: TRBV5-4
j_call: TRBJ2-3
d_call: -
clone_size: -
cdr3_aa: CASSLEGGPTDTQYF
cdr3_nt: TGTGCCAGCAGCCTCGAGGGGGGCCCCACAGATACGCAGTATTTT

v_call: TRBV4-2
j_call: TRBJ2-1
d_call: -
clone_size: -
cdr3_aa: CASSQVSNEQFF
cdr3_nt: TGTGCCAGCAGCCAAGTTTCGAATGAGCAGTTCTTC